This entry is about one T cell receptor beta chain. Repertoires were generated with immunoSEQ multiplex PCR, while TCRdb's copy carries only in-frame clones and drops some. The table shows about 370,000 clones, with about nine tenths occurring only once. This record comes from a study of blood T cell repertoires in COVID-19. Looked up from germline, CDR1 is MNHEY and CDR2 is SVGEGT. Deletions cut 4 bases from V and 4 bases from J, with 14 bases between. The CDR3 consists of 14 residues. Each participant's cohort was designated according to participant-reported clinical history. The receptor was derived from a woman in her twenties or thirties who had recovered from COVID-19. Input material: PBMCs or T cells enriched from blood (not recorded which). The chain recombines TRBV6-2 or TRBV6-3 with TRBJ2-7; possibly TRBD1 for D (6 bases). CDR3 in amino acids: CASSLTGQLYEQYF. CDR3 nucleotide sequence: TGTGCCAGCAGTTTAACGGGACAATTGTACGAGCAGTACTTC.